The TCR beta chain under discussion was sequenced for a study of regulatory T cells in long-lasting Graves disease. V was trimmed by 1 base and J by 6 bases, leaving 13 bases between them. The CDR3 extends over 15 amino acids. Combining iRepertoire HTBI primers with Arm-PCR of CDR3 regions, the authors built TCR beta libraries. TCRdb passed the multiplex PCR reads through MiXCR, listing each CDR3 protein once. The sample carries 400,000 to 500,000 distinct CDR3 sequences, approximately 23% recorded once. This clonotype was seen more than once but under ten times. The time point here: persistent/refractory GD, antithyroid drugs over 5 years with positive TRAb. RNA isolated from PBMCs was used to make the TCR library.

The source material was peripheral blood mononuclear cells (PBMCs), sampled when the disease was refractory, from a patient treated with antithyroid drugs. The TCR sequence derives from a female donor with Graves disease. The V gene is TRBV12-3 or TRBV12-4, the J gene TRBJ1-5; D is unclear. The CDR3 spells CASSLGRRGSQPQHF. The DNA for the CDR3 is TGTGCCAGCAGTTTAGGACGGCGCGGCAGTCAGCCCCAGCATTTT.